A selection of T cell receptor beta chains follows, all from one sample in a study of OX40 agonist ivuxolimab in advanced cancers. Measured with immunoSEQ multiplex PCR; TCRdb has only the in-frame clones, and not every one. The data hold around 48,000 clones, with around 85% observed a single time. The specimen comprised CD4+ or CD8+ T cells sorted from blood, sampled in a trial of the OX40 agonist ivuxolimab. These receptors were obtained from an adult with an advanced solid tumor such as melanoma, head and neck, liver or kidney cancer. Each CDR3 is given with its conserved first and last residue. The order of the fields is D gene, clone size, J gene, V gene, CDR3 protein, CDR3 DNA. A D gene is named only where the DNA matches it firmly. Rows may omit the clone size; those that give it use once, few, many or a size class.

>TRBD2|.|TRBJ2-2|TRBV7-2
CASSLYGGGLGELFF
TGTGCCAGCAGCTTATATGGCGGGGGGCTCGGGGAGCTGTTTTTT
>TRBD1|.|TRBJ1-2|TRBV11-2
CASSLITGQGASGYTF
TGTGCCAGCAGCTTAATTACAGGACAGGGGGCAAGTGGCTACACCTTC
>TRBD1|.|TRBJ2-3|TRBV18
CASSLNPTGGSTDTQYF
TGTGCCAGCTCCCTTAATCCGACAGGGGGATCCACAGATACGCAGTATTTT
>.|.|TRBJ1-6|TRBV6-5
CASRDRSNSPLHF
TGTGCCAGCAGGGACAGATCGAATTCACCCCTCCACTTT
>.|.|TRBJ1-2|TRBV27
CASSPQDRVYGYTF
TGTGCCAGCAGTCCCCAGGACAGAGTCTATGGCTACACCTTC
>TRBD1|.|TRBJ1-2|TRBV28
CASSSTLSAQGAGGYTF
TGTGCCAGCAGTTCGACCCTCTCCGCACAGGGGGCGGGGGGCTACACCTTC
>.|.|TRBJ2-1|TRBV7-2
CASSLLGSKAEQFF
TGTGCCAGCAGCTTACTGGGCAGCAAAGCTGAGCAGTTCTTC
>.|.|TRBJ1-1|TRBV5-1
CASGGNTEAFF
TGCGCCAGCGGGGGGAACACTGAAGCTTTCTTT
>TRBD1|.|TRBJ2-1|TRBV9
CASKRTGGMERNEQFF
TGTGCCAGCAAAAGGACAGGGGGCATGGAACGCAATGAGCAGTTCTTC
>.|.|TRBJ2-5|TRBV5-4
CASSLVGGWDKSGQETQYF
TGTGCCAGCAGCTTGGTTGGGGGATGGGACAAATCGGGGCAAGAGACCCAGTACTTC
>.|.|TRBJ2-2|TRBV10-3
CAISEVAAGAGELFF
TGTGCCATCAGTGAGGTGGCGGCTGGAGCCGGGGAGCTGTTTTTT
>TRBD1|.|TRBJ1-1|TRBV7-6
CASSLVQGGLMNTEAFF
TGTGCCAGCAGCTTAGTGCAGGGGGGCCTTATGAACACTGAAGCTTTCTTT
>.|.|TRBJ1-4|TRBV4-3
CASSPRVGAGNEKLFF
TGCGCCAGCAGCCCTCGGGTAGGCGCAGGTAATGAAAAACTGTTTTTT
>TRBD1|.|TRBJ1-4|TRBV7-2
CASSPGQFNEKLFF
TGTGCCAGCAGCCCGGGACAGTTTAATGAAAAACTGTTTTTT
>.|.|TRBJ2-3|TRBV7-2
CASSLGYRTQGDTQYF
TGTGCCAGCAGCTTGGGCTACCGTACACAAGGCGATACGCAGTATTTT
>TRBD2|.|TRBJ2-1|TRBV29-1
CSVGWENWEGKNEQFF
TGCAGCGTTGGTTGGGAAAACTGGGAGGGTAAGAATGAGCAGTTCTTC
>.|.|TRBJ2-7|TRBV10-2
CASKAQGQNEQYF
TGCGCCAGCAAAGCCCAGGGTCAGAACGAGCAGTACTTC
>.|few|TRBJ2-7|TRBV6-5
CASSRGSYEQYF
TGTGCCAGCAGTCGAGGCTCCTACGAGCAGTACTTC
>.|.|TRBJ1-4|TRBV6-5
CASRVTTTNEKLFF
TGTGCCAGCAGAGTAACGACAACTAATGAAAAACTGTTTTTT
>.|.|TRBJ2-7|TRBV7-2
CASSFWGLEGREQYF
TGTGCCAGCAGCTTTTGGGGTCTAGAGGGCCGGGAGCAGTACTTC
>.|.|TRBJ1-1|TRBV4-1
CASSPQRGTEAFF
TGCGCCAGCAGCCCCCAGCGGGGGACTGAAGCTTTCTTT
>.|.|TRBJ1-2|TRBV19
CASSIGGSGYTF
TGTGCCAGTAGTATAGGTGGGAGCGGCTACACCTTC
>.|.|TRBJ1-1|TRBV29-1
CSAEGAGVVTEAFF
TGCAGCGCAGAAGGGGCGGGGGTCGTGACTGAAGCTTTCTTT
>.|few|TRBJ1-1|TRBV2
CASREREEGEAFF
TGTGCCAGCAGGGAGAGGGAGGAGGGTGAAGCTTTCTTT
>.|.|TRBJ1-6|TRBV2
CASRGGWGNNSPLHF
TGTGCCAGCAGGGGAGGTTGGGGGAATAATTCACCCCTCCACTTT
>.|.|TRBJ1-5|TRBV30
CAWSGQNNQPQHF
TGTGCCTGGAGTGGGCAGAACAATCAGCCCCAGCATTTT
>TRBD1|.|TRBJ2-4|TRBV10-1
CASSESGQNLAKNIQYF
TGCGCCAGCAGTGAGTCGGGACAGAACCTAGCCAAAAACATTCAGTACTTC
>TRBD2|.|TRBJ2-2|TRBV9
CASSTGLAEVTGELFF
TGTGCCAGCAGCACCGGACTAGCGGAGGTCACCGGGGAGCTGTTTTTT
>TRBD2|.|TRBJ2-7|TRBV19
CASSQRGSYEQYF
TGTGCCAGTAGTCAGCGGGGCTCCTACGAGCAGTACTTC
>.|.|TRBJ2-7|TRBV13
CASSVMDGGHEQYF
TGTGCCAGCAGTGTCATGGACGGCGGCCACGAGCAGTACTTC
>TRBD1|.|TRBJ2-7|TRBV18
CASSRDRGSGEQYF
TGTGCCAGCTCCAGGGACAGGGGGTCCGGGGAGCAGTACTTC
>TRBD2|.|TRBJ2-1|TRBV5-4
CASSPILAGYNEQFF
TGTGCCAGCAGCCCGATACTAGCGGGATACAATGAGCAGTTCTTC
>TRBD1|few|TRBJ2-5|TRBV7-9
CASSSRTGEETQYF
TGTGCCAGCAGCTCGCGGACAGGGGAAGAGACCCAGTACTTC
>.|.|TRBJ1-2|TRBV18
CASSPVPDTNYGYTF
TGTGCCAGCTCACCAGTTCCGGATACTAACTATGGCTACACCTTC
>.|few|TRBJ2-6|TRBV19
CASSMGQASGANVLTF
TGTGCCAGTAGTATGGGACAAGCCTCTGGGGCCAACGTCCTGACTTTC
>.|once|TRBJ1-5|TRBV7-2
CASSWTHGWRQPQHF
TGTGCCAGCAGCTGGACCCATGGCTGGAGGCAGCCCCAGCATTTT